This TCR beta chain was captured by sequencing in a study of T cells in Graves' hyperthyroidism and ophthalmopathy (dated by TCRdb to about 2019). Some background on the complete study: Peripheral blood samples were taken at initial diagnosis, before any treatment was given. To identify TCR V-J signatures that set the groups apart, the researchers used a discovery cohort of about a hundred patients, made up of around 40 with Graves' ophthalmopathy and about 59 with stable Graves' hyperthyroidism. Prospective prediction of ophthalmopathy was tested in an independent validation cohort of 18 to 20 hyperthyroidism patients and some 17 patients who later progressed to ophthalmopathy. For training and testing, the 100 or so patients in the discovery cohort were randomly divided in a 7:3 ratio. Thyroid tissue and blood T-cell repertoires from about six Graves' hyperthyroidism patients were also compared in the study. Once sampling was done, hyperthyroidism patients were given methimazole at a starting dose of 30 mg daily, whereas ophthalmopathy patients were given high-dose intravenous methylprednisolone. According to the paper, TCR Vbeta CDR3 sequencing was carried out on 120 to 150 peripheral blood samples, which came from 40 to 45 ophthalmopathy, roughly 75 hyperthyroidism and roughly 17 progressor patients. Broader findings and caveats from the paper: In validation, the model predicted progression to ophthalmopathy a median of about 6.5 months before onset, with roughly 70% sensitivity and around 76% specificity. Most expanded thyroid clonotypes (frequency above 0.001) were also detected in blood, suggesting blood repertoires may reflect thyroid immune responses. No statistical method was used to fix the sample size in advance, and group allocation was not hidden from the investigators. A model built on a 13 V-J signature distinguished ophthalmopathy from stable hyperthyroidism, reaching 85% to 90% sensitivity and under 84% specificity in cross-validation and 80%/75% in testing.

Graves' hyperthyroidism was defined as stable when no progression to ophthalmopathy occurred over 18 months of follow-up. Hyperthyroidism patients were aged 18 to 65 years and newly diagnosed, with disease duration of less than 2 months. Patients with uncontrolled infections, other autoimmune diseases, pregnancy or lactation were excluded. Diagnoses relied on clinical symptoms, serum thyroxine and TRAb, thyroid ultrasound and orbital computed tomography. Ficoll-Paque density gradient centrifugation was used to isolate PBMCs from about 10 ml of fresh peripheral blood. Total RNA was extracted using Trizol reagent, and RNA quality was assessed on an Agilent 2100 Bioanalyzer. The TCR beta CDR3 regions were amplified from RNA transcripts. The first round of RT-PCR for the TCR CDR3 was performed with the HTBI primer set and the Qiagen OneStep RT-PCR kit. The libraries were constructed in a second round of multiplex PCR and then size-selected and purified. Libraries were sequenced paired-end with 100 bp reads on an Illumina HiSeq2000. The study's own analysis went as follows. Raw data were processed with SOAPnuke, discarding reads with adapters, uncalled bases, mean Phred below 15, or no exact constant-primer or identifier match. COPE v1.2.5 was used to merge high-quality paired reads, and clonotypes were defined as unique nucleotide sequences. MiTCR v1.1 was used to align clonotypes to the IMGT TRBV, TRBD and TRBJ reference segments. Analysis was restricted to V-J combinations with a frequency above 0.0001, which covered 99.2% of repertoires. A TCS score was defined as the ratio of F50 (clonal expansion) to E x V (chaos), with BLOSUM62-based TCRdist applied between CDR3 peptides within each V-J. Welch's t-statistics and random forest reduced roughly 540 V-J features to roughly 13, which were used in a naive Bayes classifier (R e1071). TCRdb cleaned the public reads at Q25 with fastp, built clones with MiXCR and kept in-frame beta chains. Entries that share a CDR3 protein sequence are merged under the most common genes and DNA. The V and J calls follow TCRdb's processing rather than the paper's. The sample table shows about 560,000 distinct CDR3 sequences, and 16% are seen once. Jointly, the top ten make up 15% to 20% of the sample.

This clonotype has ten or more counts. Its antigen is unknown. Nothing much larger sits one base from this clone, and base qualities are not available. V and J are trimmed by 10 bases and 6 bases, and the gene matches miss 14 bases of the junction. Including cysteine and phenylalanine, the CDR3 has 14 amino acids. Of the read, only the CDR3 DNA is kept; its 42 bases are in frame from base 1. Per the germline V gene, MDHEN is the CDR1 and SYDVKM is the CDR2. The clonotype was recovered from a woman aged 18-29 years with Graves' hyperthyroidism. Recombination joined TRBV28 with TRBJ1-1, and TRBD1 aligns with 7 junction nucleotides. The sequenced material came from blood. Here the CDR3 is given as CAIRGQFEGAEAFF. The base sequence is TGTGCCATAAGGGGGCAGTTTGAAGGGGCTGAAGCTTTCTTT.